A single sample is the source of the 20 T cell receptor beta chains below, sequenced in a study of cytomegalovirus exposure and HLA in healthy donors. This PCR relied on a set of 60 Vbeta primers and 13 Jbeta primers. Produced via immunoSEQ multiplex PCR; TCRdb's table is partial and in-frame only. The data contain 150,000 to 170,000 clones, 65% to 75% of them seen just once; the ten biggest clones take up roughly 2.8%. The sequenced sample was PBMCs. The receptors shown here come from a young man in good health and CMV-seronegative.

This clone turned up a few times. This chain connects TRBV7-9 to TRBJ2-2; 9 bases are a match to TRBD1. Germline values: CDR1 SEHNR, CDR2 FQNEAQ (reference sequence). The CDR3 runs 15 residues. The junction had 5 bases not matched to a gene; V was cut back by 3 bases and J by 6 bases. CDR3 amino acids: CASSLGQGLSGELFF. The CDR3 DNA sequence: TGTGCCAGCAGCTTGGGACAGGGACTCTCCGGGGAGCTGTTTTTT.

This clone was seen a handful of times. The chain has TRBV6-5 and TRBJ1-1; D gene ambiguous. This CDR3 spans 14 amino acids. The germline V gene encodes CDR1 MNHEY and CDR2 SVGAGI. The V gene lost 5 bases and the J gene lost 2 bases, with 12 bases spanning the gap. CDR3 sequence: CASSGSAGNTEAFF. The CDR3 nucleotides read TGTGCCAGCAGTGGATCCGCAGGAAACACTGAAGCTTTCTTT.

This clone was detected a few times. This sequence joins TRBV2 and TRBJ1-6, with 8 bases that match TRBD1. The CDR3 contains 19 residues. CDR1 is SNHLY, CDR2 FYNNEI, per germline. V trimming: 4 bases; J trimming: 3 bases; junction bases outside the gene matches: 14. The CDR3 loop is CASSAGTGFLSIYNSPLHF. In DNA form, the CDR3 reads TGTGCCAGCAGTGCCGGGACAGGCTTTTTAAGTATCTATAATTCACCCCTCCACTTT.

The rearrangement links TRBV4-2 to TRBJ1-6, with D perhaps matching TRBD1 (6 bases). Germline CDR1 is LGHNA and CDR2 is YNFKEQ. Trimming removed 5 bases at V and 7 bases at J, with 21 bases between. The CDR3 consists of 17 residues. In DNA form, the CDR3 reads TGTGCCAGCAGCGGCCCGGCCGGGGGGCCATCGAATTCACCCCTCCACTTT. It specifies CASSGPAGGPSNSPLHF.

The chain joins TRBV29-1 to TRBJ2-2; 13 bases are a match to TRBD2. The germline gives CDR1 SQVTM, CDR2 ANQGSEA. This CDR3 is built from 15 residues. V dropped 5 bases and J dropped 2; count of bases not matched to a gene: 2. The CDR3 protein is CSVTSGGANTGELFF. The CDR3 nucleotides read TGCAGCGTTACTAGCGGGGGGGCCAACACCGGGGAGCTGTTTTTT.

This clone was seen more than once but under ten times. The J gene is TRBJ2-1, the V gene TRBV7-3; TRBD2 agrees at 8 bases. Germline CDR1 reads SGHTA; CDR2 reads FQGTGA. V lost 3 bases, J lost 7 bases, and 8 bases stayed unmatched. The CDR3 consists of 15 residues. CDR3 amino acids: CASSFLGGATNEQFF. The DNA for the CDR3 is TGTGCCAGCAGCTTTCTCGGGGGGGCCACGAATGAGCAGTTCTTC.

The rearrangement links TRBV7-9 to TRBJ2-7; D is possibly TRBD1 (6 bases). The CDR3 has 12 amino acids. Trimming took 1 base from V and 7 from J, leaving 8 bases between them. Germline V gene lookup returns CDR1 SEHNR and CDR2 FQNEAQ (reference sequence). The CDR3 spells CASSLDDREQYV. In nucleotides, the CDR3 is TGTGCCAGCAGCTTAGACGACAGGGAGCAGTACGTC.

In this sample, this clone turned up once. V gene TRBV7-9 combines with J gene TRBJ2-3, with D maybe TRBD2 (7 bases). Germline V gene data show CDR1 as SEHNR and CDR2 as FQNEAQ (reference sequence). The CDR3 covers 15 residues. V gave up 2 bases and J gave up 5 bases, with 14 bases separating them. In DNA form, the CDR3 reads TGTGCCAGCAGCTTACGCCGGGGGGCCGAAGATACGCAGTATTTT. Translating gives CASSLRRGAEDTQYF.

The chain couples TRBV28 to TRBJ2-3; tentatively, D is TRBD1 (6 bases). The CDR3 totals 16 residues. V lost 3 bases to trimming and J lost 5 bases, with 18 bases between them. Germline V lookup: CDR1 MDHEN, CDR2 SYDVKM. This CDR3 reads CASSFVGRWDKDTQYF. In DNA, the CDR3 is TGTGCCAGCAGTTTCGTGGGGCGCTGGGACAAAGATACGCAGTATTTT.

This sequence joins TRBV6-6 and TRBJ1-3, with 9 bases fitting TRBD1. CDR1 is MNHNY, CDR2 SVGAGI, per germline (reference sequence). CDR3 length: 15 amino acids. The V and J ends lost 8 bases and 0 bases, in that order; junction bases with no gene match: 5. The DNA for the CDR3 is TGTGCCAGCGCGGACAGGGGAAGCTCTGGAAACACCATATATTTT. It is translated as CASADRGSSGNTIYF.

V is TRBV5-1 and J is TRBJ1-4; D is unresolved. Germline V gives CDR1 SGHRS, CDR2 YFSETQ. This CDR3 has 14 amino acids. The ends were cut back, 1 base at V and 0 bases at J, with 4 bases in the middle. The CDR3 DNA follows: TGCGCCAGCAGCTTGTCTACAACTAATGAAAAACTGTTTTTT. This encodes CASSLSTTNEKLFF.

This CDR3 is CASSAGTGEAFF. The CDR3 DNA is TGTGCCAGCAGCGCCGGGACAGGTGAAGCTTTCTTT. The chain has TRBV9 and TRBJ1-1, with 8 bases lining up with TRBD1. The length of the CDR3 is 12 residues. V was pared by 3 bases and J by 7 bases, with 2 bases of the junction left unmatched. Germline-derived CDR1 and CDR2 are SGDLS and YYNGEE.

The rearrangement links TRBV9 to TRBJ1-1; 8 bases align to TRBD1. Losses at the gene ends were 3 bases for V and 5 bases for J; bases not matched to a gene: 3. Per germline, CDR1 SGDLS and CDR2 YYNGEE. The CDR3 is made up of 13 amino acids. CDR3 nucleotide sequence: TGTGCCAGCAGCGGACAGGGGAGGACTGAAGCTTTCTTT. Amino acids: CASSGQGRTEAFF.

Written as DNA, the CDR3 is TGTGCCAGCAGCTTGGAACTAGCGGCCGGGGAGCTGTTTTTT. This gives the protein CASSLELAAGELFF. V gene TRBV5-8 combines with J gene TRBJ2-2; 8 nucleotides match TRBD2. This CDR3 has 14 amino acids. V lost 0 bases, J lost 6 bases, and 1 base stayed unmatched. Per germline, CDR1 SGHTS and CDR2 YDEGEE. The full variable domain, in which reference TRBV5-8 and TRBJ2-2 provide the parts outside the CDR3, is EAGVTQSPTHLIKTRGQQATLRCSPISGHTSVYWYQQALGLGLQFLLWYDEGEERNRGNFPPRFSGRQFPNYSSELNVNALELEDSALYLCASSLELAAGELFFGEGSRLTVL.

The chain uses TRBV5-4 and TRBJ2-1; the match to TRBD2 covers 9 bases. The V and J ends lost 0 bases and 8 bases, in that order; junction bases with no gene match: 18. The germline V gene has CDR1 SGHNT and CDR2 YYREEE (reference sequence). The length of the CDR3 is 19 residues. The CDR3 is CASSLAQGVTGGGGYEQFF. DNA for the CDR3: TGTGCCAGCAGCTTGGCGCAGGGTGTTACTGGCGGGGGGGGTTATGAGCAGTTCTTC.

This clone was seen more than once but under ten times. This sequence joins TRBV7-3 and TRBJ2-3, with no clear D. Deletions cut 2 bases from V and 2 bases from J, with 8 bases between. The CDR3 has 14 amino acids. Germline-derived CDR1 and CDR2 are SGHTA and FQGTGA. The CDR3 nucleotides are TGTGCCAGCAGCTTACTGACACACACAGATACGCAGTATTTT. Translated, it gives CASSLLTHTDTQYF.

Regarding this clone: One end of the junction fails to match germline, which may point to a read error. The chain is built from TRBV2 and TRBJ2-3; the match to TRBD2 covers 11 bases. The CDR3 totals 12 residues. Germline CDR1 SNHLY, CDR2 FYNNEI. The chain's CDR3 is CASTTSGAPILF. The DNA of the CDR3 is TGTGCCAGCACGACTAGCGGGGCCCCGATCCTTTTT.

The chain couples TRBV21-1 to TRBJ2-7; the table's D call, TRBD1, has no DNA check behind it. TRBV21-1 is designated a pseudogene. The CDR3 loop spans 15 amino acids. CDR3 residues: CASSNRTGGAYEQYV. CDR3 DNA sequence: TGTGCCAGCAGCAACAGGACAGGGGGCGCATACGAGCAGTACGTC.

This clone was found a few times. CDR3 sequence reads: CASRHGTGNEQFF. The DNA for the CDR3 is TGCGCCAGCAGGCACGGGACAGGGAATGAGCAGTTCTTC. This chain uses TRBV5-1 with TRBJ2-1; the match to TRBD1 covers 9 bases. Trimming at V came to 5 bases and at J to 7 bases, leaving 4 bases not matched to a gene. The CDR3 consists of 13 residues. Germline V gives CDR1 SGHRS, CDR2 YFSETQ.

V and J are TRBV12-5 and TRBJ2-1; 11 nucleotides align to TRBD1. CDR3 length equals 14 residues. With 5 bases clipped from V and 3 bases from J, the junction kept 0 bases outside the gene matches. From germline, CDR1 is LGHNT and CDR2 FRNRAP. This CDR3 reads CASGGTGGYNEQFF. CDR3 bases: TGTGCTAGTGGTGGGACAGGGGGCTACAATGAGCAGTTCTTC.